Listed here are 20 T cell receptor beta chains from one sample, sequenced in a study of vaccination effects on CD4 cells after COVID-19. Their antigens remain unidentified. TCRdb's table, derived via immunoSEQ multiplex PCR, lists solely in-frame clones and lacks some. The sample lists fewer than 40,000 clones, 74% occurring once. Investigators separated out CD4+ T cells once around 11 days of culture had passed. As their vaccination, participants received two doses of either BNT162b2 or mRNA-1273. Sequencing was performed on CD4+ T cells from PBMCs cultured without peptide, taken after COVID-19 vaccination. These TCRs come from a human donor who received a COVID-19 vaccine.

The chain links TRBV6-1 to TRBJ1-5; TRBD1 might be the D (6 bases). Germline CDR1 reads MNHNS; CDR2 reads SASEGT. Trimming removed 4 bases from V and 2 bases from J, with 15 bases in between. The CDR3 loop spans 16 amino acids. CDR3 sequence reads: CASSATLTGRNQPQHF. CDR3 nucleotides: TGTGCCAGCAGTGCCACCCTCACAGGGCGCAATCAGCCCCAGCATTTT.

This clone was seen more than once but under ten times. The gene calls are TRBV28 and TRBJ1-5; D perhaps matches TRBD1 (6 bases). CDR3 length: 15 residues. Germline V gene data show CDR1 as MDHEN and CDR2 as SYDVKM. V lost 5 bases to trimming and J lost 6 bases, with 17 bases between them. In DNA, the CDR3 is TGTGCCAGCAGTCCGCGGCGGGGGGGCGGTCAGCCCCAGCATTTT. This encodes CASSPRRGGGQPQHF.

This clone was seen just once. The chain employs TRBV28 and TRBJ2-1; D perhaps matches TRBD1 (5 bases). The CDR3 sequence is 13 residues long. V was pared by 3 bases and J by 4 bases, with 7 bases between. Per the germline V gene, CDR1 is MDHEN and CDR2 is SYDVKM. CDR3 sequence (DNA): TGTGCCAGCAGTTTCGACAGTTACAATGAGCAGTTCTTC. It translates to CASSFDSYNEQFF. Full variable domain (outside the CDR3, taken from reference TRBV28 and TRBJ2-1): DVKVTQSSRYLVKRTGEKVFLECVQDMDHENMFWYRQDPGLGLRLIYFSYDVKMKEKGDIPEGYSVSREKKERFSLILESASTNQTSMYLCASSFDSYNEQFFGPGTRLTVL.

The genes are TRBV7-2 and TRBJ2-7, with 7 bases identical to TRBD1. This CDR3 contains 16 residues. V lost 1 base to trimming and J lost 2 bases; unmatched junction nucleotides: 8. Germline CDR1 reads SGHTA; CDR2 reads FQGNSA. This CDR3 is CASSLVARTGTYEQYF. CDR3 DNA: TGTGCCAGCAGCTTAGTTGCTCGGACAGGCACCTACGAGCAGTACTTC.

The genes are TRBV18 and TRBJ1-3; D is unclear. Germline assignment: CDR1 KGHSH and CDR2 LQKENI. Between the trimmed V and J ends, which lost 1 base and 0 bases, there was a span of 4 bases. The CDR3 sequence is 14 residues long. CDR3 sequence: CASSPQRSGNTIYF. Written as DNA, the CDR3 is TGTGCCAGCTCACCACAACGCTCTGGAAACACCATATATTTT.

This clone was seen only a few times. The CDR3 coding sequence is TGTGCCAGCAGCTTGCAAGGGCTGCCTCCCTACGAGCAGTACTTC. This sequence encodes CASSLQGLPPYEQYF. This chain connects TRBV5-6 to TRBJ2-7; D uncertain. This CDR3 is 15 amino acids long. The V and J ends lost 1 base and 2 bases respectively, with 13 bases between them. In germline, CDR1 is SGHDT, CDR2 YYEEEE.

By share, this clone ranks as medium-sized (0.01 to 0.1%). The CDR3 bases are TGCGCCAGCAGTGAGCCGAACTTATCTACAGGGAGCAAAAACATTCAGTACTTC. This codes for CASSEPNLSTGSKNIQYF. V usage is TRBV10-1 and J usage is TRBJ2-4, with D possibly matching TRBD1 (6 bases). CDR3 length: 18 amino acids. Germline CDR1 and CDR2: WNHNN and SYGVQD (reference sequence). V shed 2 bases and J shed 3 bases, with 20 bases lying between them.

This chain connects TRBV7-2 to TRBJ2-1; 10 nucleotides agree with TRBD2. The CDR3 sequence is 17 residues long. Germline CDR1 SGHTA, CDR2 FQGNSA. The V segment lost 2 bases and the J segment 5 bases; nucleotides outside the gene matches: 9. The CDR3 region has the DNA TGTGCCAGCAGCTTAAAAAGTAGAGCGGGGGGGCACAATGAGCAGTTCTTC. This codes for CASSLKSRAGGHNEQFF.

This clone was seen just once. The chain joins TRBV2 to TRBJ1-2, with 9 bases identical to TRBD1. The length of the CDR3 is 15 residues. Looked up from germline, CDR1 is SNHLY and CDR2 is FYNNEI. V lost 6 bases and J lost 4; bases outside the gene matches: 9. The CDR3 sequence: CASRGDREVPYGYTF. Written as DNA, the CDR3 is TGTGCCAGCAGGGGGGACAGGGAAGTTCCCTATGGCTACACCTTC.

The chain couples TRBV5-5 to TRBJ2-5, with 8 bases that match TRBD1. V shed 4 bases and J 5 bases; nucleotides not matched to a gene: 10. The length of the CDR3 is 15 residues. Germline V gene sequence: CDR1 SGHKS, CDR2 YYEKEE (reference sequence). This chain's CDR3 is CASSGADRDWETQYF. In DNA form, the CDR3 reads TGTGCCAGCAGCGGAGCGGACAGGGATTGGGAGACCCAGTACTTC.

The chain recombines TRBV19 with TRBJ2-2; 8 bases agree with TRBD1. V was clipped by 4 bases and J by 3 bases; unmatched bases: 13. This CDR3 is built from 18 residues. Germline V gives CDR1 LNHDA, CDR2 SQIVND (reference sequence). Written as DNA, the CDR3 is TGTGCCAGTAGTAAACCCCCCAGGGGGCGCGGGGACACCGGGGAGCTGTTTTTT. Its translation: CASSKPPRGRGDTGELFF.

This clone showed up just once. The J gene is TRBJ1-1, the V gene TRBV29-1, with no clear D. V lost 4 bases and J lost 4, with 10 bases in between. Looked up from germline, CDR1 is SQVTM and CDR2 is ANQGSEA. CDR3 length: 12 amino acids. The CDR3 protein is CSVGVGFTEAFF. The DNA for the CDR3 is TGCAGCGTTGGAGTGGGATTCACTGAAGCTTTCTTT.

V usage is TRBV6-5 and J usage is TRBJ2-3, with 7 bases fitting TRBD2. There are 13 residues in the CDR3. After removal of 9 bases from V and 3 bases from J, the junction contained 6 bases not matched to a gene. Germline V gene data show CDR1 as MNHEY and CDR2 as SVGAGI. CDR3 DNA sequence: TGTGCCAGTCAGCGGGAAGCAACAGATACGCAGTATTTT. This encodes CASQREATDTQYF.

The chain couples TRBV30 to TRBJ2-1, with 8 bases identical to TRBD1. V shed 3 bases, J shed 8 bases, and the junction held 12 bases outside the gene matches. From germline, CDR1 is GTSNPN and CDR2 SVGIG (reference sequence). This CDR3 is 15 amino acids long. Here the CDR3 reads CAWRVGDRRVDEQFF. The CDR3 region has the DNA TGTGCCTGGAGGGTGGGGGACAGGAGGGTTGATGAGCAGTTCTTC.

This rearrangement joins TRBV10-3 to TRBJ1-4; a possible D gene is TRBD1 (6 bases). The CDR3 runs to 16 residues. Deletions cut 2 bases from V and 5 bases from J, with 15 bases between. The germline CDR1 and CDR2 sequences are ENHRY and SYGVKD. CDR3 sequence: CAISEGGAQTNEKLFF. CDR3 coding DNA: TGTGCCATCAGTGAGGGGGGGGCTCAAACCAATGAAAAACTGTTTTTT.

This chain uses TRBV5-4 with TRBJ2-7; TRBD1 aligns across 10 bases. Germline CDR1 is SGHNT and CDR2 is YYREEE (reference sequence). The V and J ends lost 0 bases and 7 bases, in that order; junction bases with no gene match: 4. The length of the CDR3 is 14 residues. The chain's CDR3 is CASSLEGQGIEQYF. CDR3 sequence (DNA): TGTGCCAGCAGCTTGGAGGGACAGGGGATAGAGCAGTACTTC.

Here the CDR3 reads CASSVGTGDIQYF. Written as DNA, the CDR3 is TGTGCCAGCAGTGTGGGGACAGGGGACATTCAGTACTTC. The chain carries TRBV2 and TRBJ2-4; 10 bases are a match to TRBD1. The V gene's germline CDR1 is SNHLY and CDR2 FYNNEI. Losses at the gene ends were 4 bases for V and 8 bases for J; bases not matched to a gene: 2. The CDR3 loop spans 13 amino acids.

This clone appeared a few times. Other DNA sequences in this specimen translate into the identical CDR3. DNA of the CDR3: TGTGCCAGCAGCCAAGACTCAGGGAACTATGGCTACACCTTC. Amino acids: CASSQDSGNYGYTF. V gene TRBV3-1 (or the pseudogene TRBV3-2) combines with J gene TRBJ1-2, with D tentatively TRBD1 (5 bases). V was cut by 0 bases and J by 2 bases, with 7 bases left in between. The CDR3 has 14 residues. Germline loops: CDR1 LGHDT, CDR2 YNNKEL (reference sequence).

The V and J genes are TRBV5-5 and TRBJ1-1; TRBD1 matches 10 bases. The germline V gene encodes CDR1 SGHKS and CDR2 YYEKEE (reference sequence). Trimming took 3 bases from V and 7 from J; bases not matched to a gene: 15. This CDR3 spans 17 amino acids. DNA of the CDR3: TGTGCCAGCAGCTATGGGACAGGGGCATCGTGGTGGGGTGAAGCTTTCTTT. This codes for CASSYGTGASWWGEAFF.

The gene calls are TRBV6-5 and TRBJ2-2; unclear D gene. The CDR3 sequence is 13 residues long. Trimming shortened V by 6 bases and J by 3 bases, and 8 bases separated the two germline ends. Germline lookup yields CDR1 MNHEY and CDR2 SVGAGI. CDR3 DNA sequence: TGTGCCAGCAGGGAGAGGTACACCGGGGAGCTGTTTTTT. Protein product: CASRERYTGELFF.